The 5 T cell receptor beta chains below all came from one sample that was sequenced in a study of blood T cell repertoires in COVID-19. The table came from immunoSEQ multiplex PCR; TCRdb's copy has only in-frame clones and leaves some out. This sample has some 240,000 clones; around three quarters occur once, and the top ten carry 5.5% to 8.5%. Input material: peripheral blood. The receptor set was obtained from a woman in her 70s with acute or convalescent COVID-19.

In this sample, this clone turned up once. The chain has TRBV7-2 and TRBJ2-1, with 8 bases matching TRBD1. Unmatched junction bases numbered 5, after V lost 1 base and J lost 6 bases. The CDR3 consists of 15 residues. CDR1 SGHTA and CDR2 FQGNSA come from the germline V gene. The CDR3 DNA reads TGTGCCAGCAGCTTAGACAGGGGGAGAGGCAATGAGCAGTTCTTC. This sequence encodes CASSLDRGRGNEQFF.

This chain connects TRBV30 to TRBJ2-3, with a weak D call TRBD2 (7 bases). Germline-derived CDR1 and CDR2 are GTSNPN and SVGIG (reference sequence). The CDR3 has 15 residues. V lost 0 bases and J 6 bases, leaving 16 bases between the germline ends. The CDR3 bases are TGTGCCTGGAGTGTAGGGGGGGTGAGGCCGGATACGCAGTATTTT. Protein sequence: CAWSVGGVRPDTQYF.

The chain combines TRBV6-1 with TRBJ1-2; D may be TRBD1 (5 bases). The V end was cut by 3 bases, the J end by 5 bases, with 13 bases between. CDR3 length equals 14 residues. In germline, CDR1 is MNHNS, CDR2 SASEGT. The CDR3 nucleotides read TGTGCCAGCAGTGATCCCCCCGGGACTTATGGCTACACCTTC. Its translation: CASSDPPGTYGYTF.

The gene calls are TRBV6-5 and TRBJ2-7; no reliable D call. Trimming removed 6 bases at V and 2 bases at J, with 8 bases between. Per germline, CDR1 MNHEY and CDR2 SVGAGI. The CDR3 loop spans 12 amino acids. The DNA for the CDR3 is TGTGCCAGCAGCGGCAGGACCTACGAGCAGTACTTC. Its protein is CASSGRTYEQYF.

The table lists this clone with a count of one. V gene TRBV19 combines with J gene TRBJ2-5, with TRBD1 identical over 7 bases. J lost 4 bases, V lost 3 bases, and 5 bases had no gene match. Germline values: CDR1 LNHDA, CDR2 SQIVND (reference sequence). This CDR3 is 14 amino acids long. The CDR3, as DNA: TGTGCCAGTAGTATGGGACAGTCCGGAGAGACCCAGTACTTC. It encodes CASSMGQSGETQYF.